This T cell receptor (beta chain) is drawn from a study of T cells in Graves' hyperthyroidism and ophthalmopathy (dated by TCRdb to the late 2010s). With respect to the entire study: Peripheral blood samples were taken at initial diagnosis, before any treatment was given. To identify distinguishing TCR V-J signatures, a discovery cohort of 100 or so patients was used, comprising 43 with Graves' ophthalmopathy and 57 with stable Graves' hyperthyroidism. An independent validation cohort of around 20 hyperthyroidism patients and some 15 patients who later progressed to ophthalmopathy tested prospective prediction of ophthalmopathy. For training and testing, the 80 to 100 patients in the discovery cohort were randomly divided in a 7:3 ratio. The study also compared thyroid tissue and blood T-cell repertoires from more than 5 Graves' hyperthyroidism patients. Following sampling, methimazole starting at 30 mg daily was given to hyperthyroidism patients, and high-dose intravenous methylprednisolone was given to ophthalmopathy patients. The paper describes TCR Vbeta CDR3 sequencing of fewer than 150 peripheral blood samples, made up of some 40 ophthalmopathy patients, approximately 76 hyperthyroidism patients and 17 progressor patients.

Stable Graves' hyperthyroidism was defined as no progression to ophthalmopathy during 18 months of follow-up. The hyperthyroidism patients were between 18 and 65 years old and newly diagnosed, with a disease duration of less than 2 months. Any patient with an uncontrolled infection, another autoimmune disease, pregnancy or lactation was excluded. Diagnoses relied on clinical symptoms, serum thyroxine and TRAb, thyroid ultrasound and orbital computed tomography. PBMCs were separated from 8 to 10 ml of fresh peripheral blood using Ficoll-Paque density gradient centrifugation. Total RNA was extracted with Trizol reagent, and quality was checked on an Agilent 2100 Bioanalyzer. The TCR beta CDR3 regions were amplified from the RNA transcripts. For the first round of RT-PCR on the TCR CDR3, the HTBI primer set was used together with the Qiagen OneStep RT-PCR kit. The libraries were constructed in a second round of multiplex PCR and then size-selected and purified. The libraries were sequenced on an Illumina HiSeq2000 using paired-end 100 bp reads. The original methods were these. SOAPnuke was used to process the raw data, with reads discarded if the reads contained adapters or uncalled bases, had a mean Phred below 15, or lacked an exact constant-primer or identifier match. High-quality paired reads were merged using COPE v1.2.5, and each unique nucleotide sequence was defined as a clonotype. MiTCR v1.1 was used to align the clonotypes against IMGT TRBV, TRBD and TRBJ reference segments. Analysis was restricted to V-J combinations with a frequency above 0.0001, which covered over 98% of repertoires. The TCS score was defined as F50 (clonal expansion) divided by E x V (chaos), with BLOSUM62-based TCRdist calculated between CDR3 peptides within each V-J. Welch's t-statistics and random forest reduced fewer than 600 V-J features to some 14, which were used in a naive Bayes classifier (R e1071). TCRdb reanalyzed the raw reads on its own, using fastp at Q25 for trimming and MiXCR for clone calling, and kept in-frame beta chains. All rows with the same CDR3 protein become a single entry with the most common DNA and genes. TCRdb's processing, not the authors' own work, is the source of the V and J calls. This sample is represented by under 400,000 distinct CDR3 sequences; 20% to 25% of them were singletons. The ten largest account for less than 85% of the sample.

Study-level results and caveats: A model built on a 13 V-J signature distinguished ophthalmopathy from stable hyperthyroidism, reaching 85% to 90% sensitivity and under 84% specificity in cross-validation and 80%/75% in testing. During validation, the model predicted progression to ophthalmopathy a median of approximately 7 months ahead of onset, with just under 71% sensitivity and almost 75% specificity. Most expanded thyroid clonotypes (frequency above 0.001) were also found in blood, which suggests that blood repertoires may mirror thyroid immune responses. No statistical method was used to set the sample size in advance, and investigators knew the group allocation.

Details on this clonotype: What antigen it recognizes has not been identified. Base quality data are lacking; no much larger clone is found one base away.

The CDR3, from cysteine to phenylalanine, totals 13 residues. Just the 39-base CDR3 DNA is kept, in frame starting at base 1. The germline ends are 12 bases apart after V is trimmed by 6 bases and J by 3 bases. CDR1 and CDR2 are drawn from the germline V gene: SGHTA, FQGNSA. Rearrangement joined TRBV7-2 to TRBJ2-7, with the D gene uncertain. The sequenced material came from blood. The TCR was taken from a man between 45 and 60 years old with Graves' hyperthyroidism. The CDR3: CASRSINLYEQYF. The DNA sequence reads TGTGCCAGCAGAAGCATAAACCTCTACGAGCAGTACTTC.